The clone carrying this T cell receptor beta chain was seen just once. Its antigen is unidentified. Each CDR3 protein is one row after TCRdb ran MiXCR on the reads. Among roughly 700,000 distinct CDR3 sequences listed, around 30% were seen once. Trimming removed 2 bases at V and 0 bases at J, with 14 bases between. Germline values: CDR1 LGHDT, CDR2 YNNKEL (reference sequence). CDR3 size: 17 residues. This record belongs to a study of T cell repertoires in cytomegalovirus infection. About the research overall: CMV epitopes used comprised recently identified HLA-C-restricted ones and well-studied HLA-B-restricted ones. CMV infection together with matching HLA type was indicated by public TCR beta signatures.

The sample consisted of cultured PBMCs, taken from culture after CMV antigen stimulation. J is TRBJ1-5 and V is TRBV3-1; no definite D call. The source of this sequence is a human donor in good health (CMV status not recorded). Some clones in this sample may be carry-over from other donors' samples. This CDR3 is CASSQSPRVYSNQPQHF. Here the CDR3 DNA reads TGTGCCAGCAGCCAAAGCCCCCGAGTTTATAGCAATCAGCCCCAGCATTTT.